This T cell receptor beta chain was recovered during a study of CD8+CD57+ T cells in acquired aplastic anemia. This clonotype was counted many times. Sequencing was done on patients that had shown CD8+CD57+ cell expansion by flow cytometry. This CDR3 comprises 16 residues. CDR1 and CDR2 (germline): SGHVS, FNYEAQ. V was trimmed by 3 bases and J by 4 bases, leaving 18 bases between them. TCR beta VDJ and CDR3 profiles were obtained from a genomic DNA template. TCRdb processed the reads anew with MiXCR; each CDR3 protein has one entry. The sample lists some 160,000 distinct CDR3 sequences; less than 50% were seen once.

This TCR was recovered from a human donor with aplastic anemia. The V and J genes are TRBV7-6 and TRBJ1-1; maybe TRBD1 (5 bases). Source material: sorted CD4+, CD8+, or CD8+CD57+ T cells (not recorded which) from PBMCs. Written as DNA, the CDR3 is TGTGCCAGCAGCTTTGAAATGGGACCCAGGGCCACTGAAGCTTTCTTT. Its translation: CASSFEMGPRATEAFF.